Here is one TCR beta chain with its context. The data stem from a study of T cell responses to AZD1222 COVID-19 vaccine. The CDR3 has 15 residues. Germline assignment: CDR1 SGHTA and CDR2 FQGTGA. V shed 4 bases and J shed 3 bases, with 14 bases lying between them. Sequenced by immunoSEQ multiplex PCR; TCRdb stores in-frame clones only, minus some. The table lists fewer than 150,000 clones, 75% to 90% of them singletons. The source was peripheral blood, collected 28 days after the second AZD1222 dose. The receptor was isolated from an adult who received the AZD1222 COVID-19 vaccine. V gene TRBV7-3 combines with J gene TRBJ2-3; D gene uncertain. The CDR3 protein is CASSSSGLRTDTQYF. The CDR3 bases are TGTGCCAGCAGCTCCTCCGGGTTACGGACAGATACGCAGTATTTT. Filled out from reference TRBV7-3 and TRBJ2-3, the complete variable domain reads GAGVSQTPSNKVTEKGKYVELRCDPISGHTALYWYRQSLGQGPEFLIYFQGTGAADDSGLPNDRFFAVRPEGSVSTLKIQRTERGDSAVYLCASSSSGLRTDTQYFGPGTRLTVL.